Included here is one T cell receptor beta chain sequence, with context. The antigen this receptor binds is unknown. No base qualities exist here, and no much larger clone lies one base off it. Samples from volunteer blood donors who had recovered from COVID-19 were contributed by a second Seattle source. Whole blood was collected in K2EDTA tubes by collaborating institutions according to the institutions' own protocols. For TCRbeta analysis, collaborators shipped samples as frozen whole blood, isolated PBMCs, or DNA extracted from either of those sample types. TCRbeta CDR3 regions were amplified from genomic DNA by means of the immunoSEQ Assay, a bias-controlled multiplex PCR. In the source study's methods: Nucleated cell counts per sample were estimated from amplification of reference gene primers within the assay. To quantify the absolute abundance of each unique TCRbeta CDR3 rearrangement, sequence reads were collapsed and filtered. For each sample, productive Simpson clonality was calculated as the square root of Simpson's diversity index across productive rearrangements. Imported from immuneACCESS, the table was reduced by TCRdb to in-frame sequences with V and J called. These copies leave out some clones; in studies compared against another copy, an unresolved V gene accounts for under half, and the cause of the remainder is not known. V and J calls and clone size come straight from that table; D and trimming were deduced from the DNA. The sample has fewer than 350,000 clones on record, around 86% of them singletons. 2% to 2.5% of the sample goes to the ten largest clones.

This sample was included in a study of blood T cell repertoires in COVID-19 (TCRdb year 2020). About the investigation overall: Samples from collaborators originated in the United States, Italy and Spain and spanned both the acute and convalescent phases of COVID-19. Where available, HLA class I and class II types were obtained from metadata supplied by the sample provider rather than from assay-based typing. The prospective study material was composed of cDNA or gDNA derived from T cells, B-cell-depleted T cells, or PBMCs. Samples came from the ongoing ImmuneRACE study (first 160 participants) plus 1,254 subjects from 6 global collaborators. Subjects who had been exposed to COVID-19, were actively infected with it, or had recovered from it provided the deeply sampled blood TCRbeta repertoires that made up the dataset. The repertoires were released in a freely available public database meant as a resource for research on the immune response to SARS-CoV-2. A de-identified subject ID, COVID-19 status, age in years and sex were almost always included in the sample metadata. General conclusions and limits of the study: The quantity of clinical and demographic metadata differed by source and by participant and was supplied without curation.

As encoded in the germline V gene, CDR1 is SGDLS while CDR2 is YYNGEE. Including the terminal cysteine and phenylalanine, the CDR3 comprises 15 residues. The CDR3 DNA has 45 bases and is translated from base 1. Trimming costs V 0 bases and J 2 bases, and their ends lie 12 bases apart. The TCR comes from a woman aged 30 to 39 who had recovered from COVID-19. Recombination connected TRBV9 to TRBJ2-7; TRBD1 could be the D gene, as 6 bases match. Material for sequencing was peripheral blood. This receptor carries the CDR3 CASSVETGETYEQYF. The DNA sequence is TGTGCCAGCAGCGTAGAGACAGGAGAGACCTACGAGCAGTACTTC.